This T cell receptor (beta chain) came from a study of blood T cells in healthy people across ages (dated by TCRdb to the mid-2010s). For context, the study as a whole: In model experiments, roughly one uniquely barcoded TCR beta cDNA molecule per two T cells was captured by template switching. Donors were grouped into four age groups: young (average approximately 15 years), middle-aged (39), aged (roughly 67) and long-lived (about 82). To avoid experimental bias, donors of different ages were distributed randomly across sequencing lanes. The study measured age-related changes in TCR beta repertoire diversity using deep sequencing normalized with unique cDNA molecular identifiers. Two additional independent replicas of 1 million unique cDNA reads from the same blood draw were analyzed for two donors (one aged 18 to 29 and one aged 80 or older).

Libraries were made using 5' RACE. The instrument given in TCRdb is Illumina HiSeq 2500. A second about 7 to 11 cycle PCR used a sample-barcoded 5' primer and a J-beta primer mix. A template-switch 5' adaptor carrying 12 random nucleotides introduced a unique molecular identifier onto each TCR beta cDNA molecule. Each sample yielded at least 3 million CDR3-containing paired-end reads. All of the RNA was converted into first-strand cDNA using the Mint cDNA synthesis kit, with a TRBC-specific oligonucleotide serving as the primer. Following uracil-DNA glycosylase treatment, all cDNA underwent a first 18-cycle PCR with the universal primers M1SS and BC2_uni_R. The study's own analysis went as follows. Normalization of each sample was performed by random selection of 1 million high-quality reads, each carrying a distinct molecular identifier. Instead of being binned into consensus sequences, reads that shared molecular identifiers were thrown out. CDR3 identification, clonotype clustering and error correction used MiTCR with a Q25 quality threshold and the strictest error-elimination algorithm. A nonparametric unseen species model with Euler transformation was used to estimate lower-bound total TCR beta diversity. TCRdb passed the public sequencing reads through fastp at Q25 and MiXCR, retaining productive beta sequences. Rows merge per CDR3 protein into single entries with the most common DNA and genes. The V and J calls and clone size come from TCRdb's table, not from the authors' own analysis. Within this sample are roughly 1.7 million distinct CDR3 sequences, with about 32% of them counted one time only. Together, the top ten hold approximately 11% of the sample.

Study-level results and caveats: Compared with the aged group, more naive CD4+ T cells, fewer expanded clones and increased TCR diversity were shown by the long-lived group, suggesting age selection. Since profiling was done on bulk unsorted PBMCs, naive and antigen-experienced compartments could not be conclusively compared. Observed TCR beta diversity per million T cells fell roughly linearly with age, and a significant reduction was already apparent by age about 43. Donor CMV infection status was unknown, potentially confounding age-related changes in expanded clonotypes. Total diversity estimates from one million sequenced T cells were considered lower bounds and underestimates. There was a strong correlation between observed TCR beta diversity and the percentage of naive T cells measured by flow cytometry.

The CDR3 has 16 amino acids, counting the end cysteine and phenylalanine. Only the CDR3 DNA is retained, 48 bases long and in frame from the first base. Here V drops 2 bases and J drops 4 bases, and the junction holds 10 bases not matched to any gene. Via the germline V gene (reference sequence), CDR1 is DFQATT and CDR2 SNEGSKA. This clonotype showed up just a few times. Its binding antigen is unknown. No base-level quality is on record; no much larger clone is a single base apart. The approximately 39 donors, aged about 6 to 100 years, were systemically healthy Caucasian individuals from Russia. About 10 milliliters of peripheral blood were collected from each donor into EDTA-treated Vacutainer tubes. PBMCs were isolated by Ficoll-Paque density-gradient centrifugation, with at least 7 million obtained per sample. Trizol reagent was used to extract total RNA from the PBMCs, yielding at least 5 micrograms per sample. Naive CD45RAhigh/CD27high T cell percentages were measured by flow cytometry on a PBMC aliquot from every donor.

This TCR was recovered from a woman in her 30s in good health. Rearrangement joined TRBV20-1 to TRBJ2-2; 7 central bases correspond to TRBD2. Sample: blood. For the CDR3, the sequence is CSARSWGGNPTGELFF. The DNA sequence follows: TGCAGTGCTAGATCGTGGGGGGGGAACCCCACCGGGGAGCTGTTTTTT.